These 28 T cell receptor beta chains were all obtained from the same sample, sequenced in a study of cytomegalovirus exposure and HLA in healthy donors (dated by TCRdb to between 2016 and 2019). The library was made by the immunoSEQ multiplex PCR assay. The multiplex PCR relied on a mix of 60 forward primers for TCR Vbeta segments and 13 reverse primers for TCR Jbeta segments. This is the immuneACCESS table as TCRdb keeps it, with only in-frame sequences that have V and J called. A part of the clones is gone; compared with another copy, unresolved V genes explain less than half, and the rest is unexplained. The sample has about 190,000 clones on record, under 80% of them singletons. The ten most abundant clones make up approximately 4.6% of the sample. What was sequenced was PBMCs. Every receptor here comes from a man aged 25-45 years in good health and CMV-seropositive.

The chain employs TRBV6-1 and TRBJ1-1, with 7 bases lining up with TRBD1. Unmatched junction bases numbered 8, after V lost 2 bases and J lost 5 bases. The length of the CDR3 is 15 residues. From germline, CDR1 is MNHNS and CDR2 SASEGT. CDR3 sequence (DNA): TGTGCCAGCAGTGAACCACGGGACAGAGCTACTGAAGCTTTCTTT. Residues: CASSEPRDRATEAFF.

This chain joins TRBV28 and TRBJ1-1, with 7 bases that match TRBD1. In germline, CDR1 is MDHEN, CDR2 SYDVKM. Losses at the gene ends were 4 bases for V and 8 bases for J; bases not matched to a gene: 1. This CDR3 is built from 11 residues. This CDR3 is CASSSRGEAFF. In DNA form, the CDR3 reads TGTGCCAGCAGTTCCAGGGGGGAAGCTTTCTTT. The full variable domain, completed using reference TRBV28 and TRBJ1-1, is DVKVTQSSRYLVKRTGEKVFLECVQDMDHENMFWYRQDPGLGLRLIYFSYDVKMKEKGDIPEGYSVSREKKERFSLILESASTNQTSMYLCASSSRGEAFFGQGTRLTVV.

The chain has TRBV18 and TRBJ1-5, with 8 bases identical to TRBD1. Trimming took 3 bases from V and 6 from J; bases not matched to a gene: 4. The CDR3 loop spans 14 amino acids. Germline V gives CDR1 KGHSH, CDR2 LQKENI. The CDR3 spells CASSPRQGAQPQHF. The CDR3 DNA is TGTGCCAGCTCACCTCGTCAGGGGGCTCAGCCCCAGCATTTT.

The rearrangement uses TRBV7-2 and TRBJ2-5, with 9 bases matching TRBD2. Germline V lookup: CDR1 SGHTA, CDR2 FQGNSA. The CDR3 sequence is 14 residues long. J gave up 1 base and V 5 bases, and 2 bases lay outside the gene matches. The CDR3 sequence is CASSPSGTQETQYF. The CDR3 coding sequence is TGTGCCAGCAGCCCTAGCGGGACCCAAGAGACCCAGTACTTC. Based on the CDR3 plus reference TRBV7-2 and TRBJ2-5, the full variable domain is GAGVSQSPSNKVTEKGKDVELRCDPISGHTALYWYRQSLGQGLEFLIYFQGNSAPDKSGLPSDRFSAERTGGSVSTLTIQRTQQEDSAVYLCASSPSGTQETQYFGPGTRLLVL.

The J gene is TRBJ2-5, the V gene TRBV4-3, with D perhaps TRBD2 (6 bases). The V and J ends lost 0 bases and 0 bases respectively, with 14 bases between them. Germline loops: CDR1 LGHNA, CDR2 YSLEER. The CDR3 totals 17 residues. The CDR3 loop reads CASSQERELAYQETQYF. The CDR3 nucleotides read TGCGCCAGCAGCCAAGAAAGGGAGCTAGCGTACCAAGAGACCCAGTACTTC.

CDR3 DNA: TGCGCCAGCAGCGGACTAGGGGGGACTGAAGCTTTCTTT. Translating it yields CASSGLGGTEAFF. J is TRBJ1-1 and V is TRBV5-1, with TRBD1 as a possible D gene (6 bases). The CDR3 runs 13 residues. Deletions cut 4 bases from V and 5 bases from J, with 12 bases between. From germline, CDR1 is SGHRS and CDR2 YFSETQ. Full variable domain (rest looked up from reference TRBV5-1 and TRBJ1-1): KAGVTQTPRYLIKTRGQQVTLSCSPISGHRSVSWYQQTPGQGLQFLFEYFSETQRNKGNFPGRFSGRQFSNSRSEMNVSTLELGDSALYLCASSGLGGTEAFFGQGTRLTVV.

This rearrangement joins TRBV4-2 to TRBJ2-1; 11 bases align to TRBD2. From germline, CDR1 is LGHNA and CDR2 YNFKEQ. Germline trimming cut 2 bases from V and 3 bases from J; bases unmatched to any gene: 3. CDR3 length equals 16 residues. The CDR3 coding sequence is TGTGCCAGCAGCCAAACTAGCGGGGGAGACTACAATGAGCAGTTCTTC. Its translation: CASSQTSGGDYNEQFF.

The chain employs TRBV7-9 and TRBJ1-1; perhaps TRBD1 as D (5 bases). Germline V CDR1 and CDR2: SEHNR, FQNEAQ (reference sequence). Deletions cut 5 bases from V and 7 bases from J, with 14 bases between. The CDR3 has 13 residues. The CDR3 coding sequence is TGTGCCAGCAGCCCGGACGGGAGGGGTGAAGCTTTCTTT. Protein: CASSPDGRGEAFF.

The chain uses TRBV14 and TRBJ2-5, with 8 bases matching TRBD2. V was clipped by 0 bases and J by 2 bases; unmatched bases: 2. Germline V lookup: CDR1 SGHDN, CDR2 FVKESK. The CDR3 loop spans 15 amino acids. CDR3 coding DNA: TGTGCCAGCAGCCAAGATCGCGGGAGGCAAGAGACCCAGTACTTC. Residues: CASSQDRGRQETQYF.

This clone was detected once. The CDR3 DNA reads as TGTGCCAGCAGACTAGCGGGGGGCAAAGATACGCAGTATTTT. Its protein product is CASRLAGGKDTQYF. V is TRBV27 and J is TRBJ2-3; 12 positions match TRBD2. The CDR3 sequence is 14 residues long. V lost 6 bases, J lost 5 bases, and 3 bases stayed unmatched. CDR1 is MNHEY, CDR2 SMNVEV, per germline (reference sequence).

This clone was counted a few times. The chain uses TRBV6-5 and TRBJ1-1; TRBD1 might be the D (6 bases). CDR3 size: 16 residues. The V and J ends lost 0 bases and 0 bases respectively, with 11 bases between them. The V gene's germline CDR1 is MNHEY and CDR2 SVGAGI. The CDR3 loop is CASSYSYGTLNTEAFF. In nucleotides, the CDR3 is TGTGCCAGCAGTTACTCGTATGGGACACTGAACACTGAAGCTTTCTTT.

V usage is TRBV5-8 and J usage is TRBJ1-1; D gene unclear. Germline V lookup: CDR1 SGHTS, CDR2 YDEGEE. The CDR3 is 13 amino acids. V lost 0 bases, J lost 1 base, and 4 bases lay in between. The CDR3 DNA follows: TGTGCCAGCAGCTTGGACAGGAACACTGAAGCTTTCTTT. Its protein product is CASSLDRNTEAFF.

The chain recombines TRBV4-2 with TRBJ2-4; perhaps TRBD1 as D (5 bases). Germline V gene sequence: CDR1 LGHNA, CDR2 YNFKEQ. V lost 1 base to trimming and J lost 5 bases, with 12 bases between them. The CDR3 sequence is 15 residues long. The CDR3 DNA reads TGTGCCAGCAGCCAAGCCCCCACAGGCGAAAACATTCAGTACTTC. It encodes CASSQAPTGENIQYF.

The CDR3 sequence: CASSRGLRKLADTQYF. The CDR3 region has the DNA TGTGCCAGCAGCCGGGGCCTCCGGAAACTAGCCGATACGCAGTATTTT. V is TRBV5-6 and J is TRBJ2-3; maybe TRBD2 (6 bases). The CDR3 runs to 16 residues. V was shortened by 4 bases and J by 6 bases, with 21 bases between the two germline ends. The germline V gene has CDR1 SGHDT and CDR2 YYEEEE.

The V call is TRBV12-5, the J call TRBJ1-1; tentative D call: TRBD1 (5 bases). Trimming stripped 0 bases from V and 7 bases from J, with 21 bases between. The CDR3 is 17 residues long. Germline CDR1 reads LGHNT; CDR2 reads FRNRAP. CDR3 region: CASGLVTSQGSKREAFF. CDR3 coding DNA: TGTGCTAGTGGTTTGGTAACTTCCCAGGGTTCAAAGCGTGAAGCTTTCTTT.

This clone was observed a few times. This chain uses TRBV19 with TRBJ2-7, with a tentative D call TRBD1 (6 bases). Trimming removed 7 bases from V and 5 bases from J, with 18 bases in between. The CDR3 spans 14 residues. Germline lookup yields CDR1 LNHDA and CDR2 SQIVND (reference sequence). CDR3 protein: CASTQQGPRNEQYF. As DNA, the CDR3 is TGTGCCAGTACGCAACAGGGCCCAAGGAACGAGCAGTACTTC.

The chain recombines TRBV4-1 with TRBJ1-5; D is possibly TRBD1 (6 bases). The length of the CDR3 is 19 residues. V lost 1 base to trimming and J lost 5 bases, with 24 bases between them. Germline V CDR1 and CDR2: MGHRA, YSYEKL. CDR3 region: CASSQVLGGADPGDQPQHF. The DNA of the CDR3 is TGCGCCAGCAGCCAAGTCCTTGGGGGCGCTGATCCCGGCGATCAGCCCCAGCATTTT.

This clone was observed a few times. This chain connects TRBV9 to TRBJ2-2; unclear D gene. The V end was cut by 0 bases, the J end by 6 bases, with 12 bases between. This CDR3 spans 15 amino acids. Germline assignment: CDR1 SGDLS and CDR2 YYNGEE. The CDR3, as DNA: TGTGCCAGCAGCGTAGAAGGCGTTGAGGCCGGGGAGCTGTTTTTT. Its translation is CASSVEGVEAGELFF.

This clone occurred a few times. The CDR3 sequence is CASSLGGVGARTGELFF. The CDR3, as DNA: TGTGCCAGCAGCTTAGGGGGGGTAGGGGCGAGGACCGGGGAGCTGTTTTTT. The chain has TRBV7-2 and TRBJ2-2, with D possibly being TRBD2 (6 bases). V lost 1 base and J lost 5, with 17 bases in between. The CDR3 is made up of 17 amino acids. The germline CDR1 and CDR2 sequences are SGHTA and FQGNSA. The full variable domain, completed using reference TRBV7-2 and TRBJ2-2, is GAGVSQSPSNKVTEKGKDVELRCDPISGHTALYWYRQSLGQGLEFLIYFQGNSAPDKSGLPSDRFSAERTGGSVSTLTIQRTQQEDSAVYLCASSLGGVGARTGELFFGEGSRLTVL.

Only a few counts were recorded for this clone. The genes are TRBV5-6 and TRBJ1-4; D uncertain. The CDR3 extends over 16 amino acids. V was clipped by 3 bases and J by 4 bases, with 16 bases between them. The germline CDR1 and CDR2 sequences are SGHDT and YYEEEE. The CDR3 DNA reads TGTGCCAGCAGCTCGGAGGGTAGGACTTTTAATGAAAAACTGTTTTTT. Encoded protein: CASSSEGRTFNEKLFF.

V gene TRBV7-2 combines with J gene TRBJ2-2; D unresolved. Germline V gene lookup returns CDR1 SGHTA and CDR2 FQGNSA. CDR3 length equals 13 residues. V gave up 1 base and J gave up 7 bases, with 7 bases separating them. The CDR3 here is CASSLDRYGELFF. The CDR3 bases are TGTGCCAGCAGCTTAGATCGGTACGGGGAGCTGTTTTTT.

This clone occurred a few times. CDR3 nucleotide sequence: TGTGCCAGCAGCGTAGGTGAGGCAAAAGGCATATGGGAGACCCAGTACTTC. It specifies CASSVGEAKGIWETQYF. The V call is TRBV9, the J call TRBJ2-5; D not certain. Between the trimmed V and J ends, which lost 0 bases and 5 bases, there was a span of 20 bases. The CDR3 sequence is 17 residues long. Germline values: CDR1 SGDLS, CDR2 YYNGEE.

This chain joins TRBV4-3 and TRBJ2-7; TRBD2 aligns across 10 bases. The ends lost 1 base at V and 0 bases at J; junction bases unmatched: 6. Germline values: CDR1 LGHNA, CDR2 YSLEER. The CDR3 sequence is 17 residues long. The CDR3 nucleotides are TGCGCCAGCAGCCAAGCCCCTAGCGGGGGCCCCTCCTACGAGCAGTACTTC. It specifies CASSQAPSGGPSYEQYF.

This chain joins TRBV9 and TRBJ2-7; TRBD1 aligns across 11 bases. Germline CDR1 and CDR2: SGDLS and YYNGEE. V trimming: 3 bases; J trimming: 3 bases; junction bases outside the gene matches: 5. The CDR3 covers 15 residues. The CDR3 region has the DNA TGTGCCAGCAGCGAGGGACAGGGGGTAGGCTACGAGCAGTACTTC. It encodes CASSEGQGVGYEQYF.

The chain recombines TRBV30 with TRBJ1-1; tentative D call: TRBD1 (6 bases). Germline V lookup: CDR1 GTSNPN, CDR2 SVGIG (reference sequence). CDR3 size: 12 residues. Trimming removed 5 bases at V and 5 bases at J, with 12 bases between. CDR3 amino acids: CAWEGEVTEAFF. CDR3 DNA sequence: TGTGCCTGGGAGGGGGAAGTAACTGAAGCTTTCTTT.

The sample holds one count of this clone. The V and J genes are TRBV18 and TRBJ2-5; tentatively, D is TRBD1 (6 bases). The J call could be wrong; TRBJ2-7 is a better fit for the DNA end. The CDR3 is made up of 15 amino acids. Germline values: CDR1 KGHSH, CDR2 LQKENI. The CDR3 sequence: CASSPTGPGSYEQYF. In DNA, the CDR3 is TGTGCCAGCTCACCAACAGGGCCGGGATCCTACGAGCAGTACTTC.

The genes are TRBV15 and TRBJ1-4; perhaps TRBD1 as D (6 bases). Germline V gene sequence: CDR1 LNHNV, CDR2 YYDKDF (reference sequence). V was pared by 1 base and J by 4 bases, with 7 bases between. The CDR3 has 14 amino acids. The CDR3 bases are TGTGCCACCAGCAGAGTCAGGGGTAATGAAAAACTGTTTTTT. This sequence encodes CATSRVRGNEKLFF. The full variable domain, with the rest looked up from reference TRBV15 and TRBJ1-4, is DAMVIQNPRYQVTQFGKPVTLSCSQTLNHNVMYWYQQKSSQAPKLLFHYYDKDFNNEADTPDNFQSRRPNTSFCFLDIRSPGLGDTAMYLCATSRVRGNEKLFFGSGTQLSVL.

This clone was detected once. The chain uses TRBV30 and TRBJ2-1; D is unclear. There are 11 residues in the CDR3. The germline CDR1 and CDR2 sequences are GTSNPN and SVGIG (reference sequence). V lost 0 bases and J 10 bases, leaving 7 bases between the germline ends. CDR3 sequence reads: CAWSVGPEQFF. CDR3 nucleotides: TGTGCCTGGAGTGTTGGCCCGGAGCAGTTCTTC.